This TCR beta chain was observed in a study of T cells in Graves' hyperthyroidism and ophthalmopathy. Study-wide results and limits: In the analysis, a 13 V-J model separated ophthalmopathy from stable hyperthyroidism. In blood, most of the thyroid clonotypes expanded above 0.001 were also present.

The source material, RNA transcripts, was used to amplify TCR beta CDR3 regions. Primed by the HTBI set, a first-round RT-PCR was run on the TCR CDR3. Using its own MiXCR run on the multiplex PCR reads, TCRdb lists one record per CDR3 protein. Of 650,000 to 850,000 distinct CDR3 sequences listed, about 19% were seen once; the top ten hold around 15%. V was shortened by 0 bases and J by 8 bases, with 13 bases between the two germline ends. This CDR3 region has 13 residues. The germline V gene encodes CDR1 DFQATT and CDR2 SNEGSKA (reference sequence). This clonotype appeared a few times. The antigen is not known. It was 8 to 10 ml of fresh peripheral blood that supplied the PBMCs.

The clonotype comes from a woman aged 45-65 years with Graves' hyperthyroidism that later progressed to Graves' ophthalmopathy. The V and J genes are TRBV20-1 and TRBJ1-2; perhaps TRBD1 as D (5 bases). Sequencing was carried out using blood. CDR3 nucleotides: TGCAGTGCTAGAGAACAGGAGCATTTCGGCTACACCTTC. Translating gives CSAREQEHFGYTF.